This TCR beta chain was profiled in a study of technical replicates of blood from several donors. Profiling relied on immunoSEQ multiplex PCR, and the TCRdb table lists in-frame clones only, not all of them. The repertoire holds some 75,000 clones, 90% to 97% seen once, with about 0.3% in the top ten. The germline gives CDR1 LNHDA, CDR2 SQIVND (reference sequence). There are 13 residues in the CDR3. Trimming removed 2 bases at V and 8 bases at J, with 12 bases between. The origin of this receptor is a human donor in good health. The chain recombines TRBV19 with TRBJ1-2, with D possibly TRBD1 on 6 matching bases. The sample was T cells isolated from PBMCs. The CDR3 nucleotides are TGTGCCAGTAGTATATCAGGGGCAGACGGCTACACCTTC. Its translation is CASSISGADGYTF.